Each of the 5 T cell receptor beta chains below was sequenced from the same sample in a study of shared clonotypes between healthy human individuals. Data came from immunoSEQ multiplex PCR; TCRdb stores just in-frame clones and leaves some out. The data hold some 2.1 million clones, with roughly 94% observed a single time. Sequencing used naive CD4+ T cells sorted from blood. Subset described: CD45RA+ positively selected. The receptors here all came from a young man in good health.

The chain recombines TRBV6-6 with TRBJ1-1; D not resolved. Trimming shortened V by 7 bases and J by 1 base, and 13 bases separated the two germline ends. The germline V gene has CDR1 MNHNY and CDR2 SVGAGI (reference sequence). This CDR3 is 14 amino acids long. The CDR3 spells CASNGFQANTEAFF. In DNA, the CDR3 is TGTGCCAGCAACGGTTTCCAGGCGAACACTGAAGCTTTCTTT.

In regard to this clone: This CDR3 is also generated by other DNA sequences in the sample. The chain recombines TRBV29-1 with TRBJ1-5; D not certain. CDR1 is SQVTM, CDR2 ANQGSEA, per germline. There are 12 residues in the CDR3. Deletions cut 4 bases from V and 1 base from J, with 5 bases between. The CDR3: CSVGGSNQPQHF. The DNA of the CDR3 is TGCAGCGTTGGCGGGAGCAATCAGCCCCAGCATTTT.

The chain links TRBV6-1 to TRBJ1-4, with unresolved D. Trimming removed 6 bases from V and 8 bases from J, with 19 bases in between. The CDR3 runs to 15 residues. Germline V gives CDR1 MNHNS, CDR2 SASEGT. CDR3 in amino acids: CASSLPPDGVEKLFF. In DNA form, the CDR3 reads TGTGCCAGCAGCCTCCCCCCTGACGGGGTAGAAAAACTGTTTTTT.

V and J are TRBV7-2 and TRBJ1-2, with 9 bases aligning to TRBD1. CDR1 and CDR2 from the germline V gene are SGHTA and FQGNSA. The CDR3 spans 14 residues. J was trimmed by 3 bases and V by 1 base; bases with no gene match: 0. CDR3 region: CASSLGTGDYGYTF. The CDR3 nucleotides read TGTGCCAGCAGCTTAGGGACAGGGGACTATGGCTACACCTTC.

A word on this clone: In the same sample, other DNA sequences code for this CDR3. V gene TRBV7-9 combines with J gene TRBJ1-3, with unresolved D. The CDR3 sequence is 13 residues long. The V and J ends lost 5 bases and 0 bases respectively, with 5 bases between them. Per the germline V gene, CDR1 is SEHNR and CDR2 is FQNEAQ (reference sequence). CDR3: CASSPSSGNTIYF. The CDR3 DNA sequence: TGTGCCAGCAGCCCATCCTCTGGAAACACCATATATTTT.